This section outlines one T cell receptor (beta chain) sequence together with its context. Antigen: not known. The germline gives CDR1 MDHEN, CDR2 SYDVKM. Trimming took 3 bases from V and 3 from J; bases not matched to a gene: 6. This CDR3 has 15 residues. The sample comes from a study of response to subunit inactivated influenza vaccine. Study-level results: The authors put forward the suggestion that each seasonal influenza vaccination may bring in only a limited number of new T cells.

Each CDR3 protein gets one entry after TCRdb re-called the RT-PCR reads with MiXCR. Among 550,000 to 800,000 distinct CDR3 sequences listed, approximately 14% were seen once. This specimen consisted of PBMCs from blood, obtained around two weeks before vaccination. The sequence derives from a man in his fifties who received an inactivated influenza vaccine. The J gene is TRBJ2-7, the V gene TRBV28; 9 bases align to TRBD1. CDR3 sequence (DNA): TGTGCCAGCAGTTTCGGGACAGGGTCAGACTACGAGCAGTACTTC. Translated: CASSFGTGSDYEQYF.